The 31 T cell receptor beta chains presented below share a single source sample, sequenced in a study of spatial heterogeneity in lung cancer. General study points: How many expanded intratumoral alpha and beta TCRs were present tracked the tumor mutation count, which was a count of nonsynonymous mutations.

TCRdb independently ran MiXCR on the 5' RACE reads; one entry per CDR3 protein. The table records 9,500 to 13,000 distinct CDR3 sequences, approximately 12% of them present only once. The time point here: sample taken at primary tumor resection. These receptors have no known antigen. The sample in question was lung tumor tissue, obtained at surgery. The receptors originated from a male donor with early-stage non-small cell lung cancer.

The genes are TRBV29-1 and TRBJ2-5, with 12 positions matching TRBD2. Germline assignment: CDR1 SQVTM and CDR2 ANQGSEA. V was clipped by 6 bases and J by 4 bases; unmatched bases: 9. The CDR3 is 15 amino acids. The CDR3 sequence: CSVPQGLAGRETQYF. In nucleotides, the CDR3 is TGCAGCGTCCCACAGGGACTAGCGGGTCGAGAGACCCAGTACTTC.

Ten or more counts support this clonotype. This rearrangement joins TRBV6-1 to TRBJ2-3, with TRBD2 matching over 12 bases. V shed 1 base, J shed 7 bases, and the junction held 12 bases outside the gene matches. This CDR3 comprises 18 residues. CDR1 is MNHNS and CDR2 is SASEGT in the germline V gene. The chain's CDR3 is CASSEEKGLAGGRNTQYF. CDR3 coding DNA: TGTGCCAGCAGTGAAGAAAAGGGGCTAGCGGGAGGGCGCAATACGCAGTATTTT.

This clonotype was seen repeatedly, ten times or more. This rearrangement joins TRBV12-3 or TRBV12-4 to TRBJ1-6; D unresolved. The germline V and J ends were trimmed by 6 bases and 0 bases, with 9 bases remaining between them. This CDR3 contains 15 residues. Here the CDR3 reads CASSLGSSYNSPLHF. The DNA of the CDR3 is TGTGCCAGCAGCCTCGGAAGCTCCTATAATTCACCCCTCCACTTT.

V is TRBV7-9 and J is TRBJ2-1, with 8 bases that match TRBD1. Trimming removed 5 bases from V and 12 bases from J; junction bases left unmatched: 15. Germline CDR1 SEHNR, CDR2 FQNEAQ (reference sequence). CDR3 length equals 15 residues. CDR3 in amino acids: CASSTPSDRGTGQFF. CDR3 sequence (DNA): TGTGCCAGCAGCACACCTTCCGACAGGGGCACTGGGCAGTTCTTC.

This clonotype has only a few counts. In DNA form, the CDR3 reads TGTGCCTGGAGTGCGGGGCGGGAGCCAGATACGCAGTATTTT. Amino acids: CAWSAGREPDTQYF. The chain is built from TRBV30 and TRBJ2-3; 7 positions match TRBD2. CDR3 length: 14 residues. CDR1 GTSNPN and CDR2 SVGIG come from the germline V gene (reference sequence). V dropped 1 base and J dropped 4; count of bases not matched to a gene: 5.

This clonotype is medium-sized in the sample. This rearrangement joins TRBV6-5 to TRBJ1-5, with D hard to call. CDR1 and CDR2 (germline): MNHEY, SVGAGI. The CDR3 loop spans 15 amino acids. Trimming cost V 4 bases and J 3 bases, with 13 bases left between them. CDR3 loop: CASSSLKGNNQPQHF. The CDR3 DNA reads TGTGCCAGCAGTTCGCTAAAGGGTAACAATCAGCCCCAGCATTTT.

This clonotype is judged medium-sized. The chain uses TRBV25-1 and TRBJ1-1, with TRBD1 matching 9 bases. Germline V gene lookup returns CDR1 MGHDK and CDR2 SYGVNS. Trimming at V came to 6 bases and at J to 7 bases, leaving 6 bases not matched to a gene. The CDR3 contains 13 residues. CDR3 loop: CASRQQGAIEAFF. As DNA, the CDR3 is TGTGCCAGCAGACAACAGGGGGCAATTGAAGCTTTCTTT.

By share, this clonotype ranks as medium-sized (0.01 to 0.1%). The J gene is TRBJ2-2, the V gene TRBV5-1; possible D gene TRBD2, 6 bases. Looked up from germline, CDR1 is SGHRS and CDR2 is YFSETQ. The ends were cut back, 6 bases at V and 1 base at J, with 10 bases in the middle. The CDR3 has 14 residues. The CDR3 DNA reads TGCGCCAGCAAGGGGCGGGAGAACACCGGGGAGCTGTTTTTT. It encodes CASKGRENTGELFF. Complete variable domain (other parts from reference TRBV5-1 and TRBJ2-2): KAGVTQTPRYLIKTRGQQVTLSCSPISGHRSVSWYQQTPGQGLQFLFEYFSETQRNKGNFPGRFSGRQFSNSRSEMNVSTLELGDSALYLCASKGRENTGELFFGEGSRLTVL.

This clonotype occurred a few times. The CDR3 is CASSQEGEPLHF. The CDR3 nucleotides read TGTGCCAGCAGCCAAGAAGGGGAACCCCTCCACTTT. V is TRBV3-1 and J is TRBJ1-6, with D perhaps matching TRBD1 (5 bases). Trimming took off 0 bases at V and 12 bases at J, with 6 bases between the two ends. Germline V gives CDR1 LGHDT, CDR2 YNNKEL (reference sequence). The CDR3 runs to 12 residues.

This clonotype is medium-sized. This chain connects TRBV7-8 to TRBJ2-1, with TRBD2 matching over 8 bases. The CDR3 consists of 18 residues. Trimming cost V 5 bases and J 8 bases; bases outside gene matches: 20. Germline-derived CDR1 and CDR2 are SGHVS and FQNEAQ. CDR3 bases: TGTGCCAGCAGCCTCACCCGAGCCGGGGTAGCGGGAATCGATGAGCAGTTCTTC. Translated, it gives CASSLTRAGVAGIDEQFF.

This clonotype was observed at least ten times. The rearrangement uses TRBV6-1 and TRBJ1-2; D not resolved. This CDR3 region has 13 residues. Trimming removed 4 bases at V and 7 bases at J, with 13 bases between. CDR1 and CDR2 from the germline V gene are MNHNS and SASEGT. This CDR3 reads CASSGTLKGGYTF. As DNA, the CDR3 is TGTGCCAGCAGTGGGACCCTCAAGGGTGGCTACACCTTC.

By share, this clonotype ranks as medium-sized (0.01 to 0.1%). The rearrangement joins TRBV4-3 to TRBJ2-3, with 8 bases lining up with TRBD2. Germline-derived CDR1 and CDR2 are LGHNA and YSLEER. The V gene end was trimmed by 1 base and the J gene end by 1 base; junction bases not matched to a gene: 4. The CDR3 totals 16 residues. The CDR3 loop is CASSQGSAGGTDTQYF. The CDR3 DNA is TGCGCCAGCAGCCAAGGTTCAGCGGGAGGCACAGATACGCAGTATTTT.

A few counts support this clonotype. The CDR3 spells CASSTAGTVGNQPQHF. The CDR3, as DNA: TGTGCCAGCAGTACCGCGGGGACGGTGGGCAATCAGCCCCAGCATTTT. The chain has TRBV6-5 and TRBJ1-5; D may be TRBD1 (5 bases). Deletions cut 5 bases from V and 2 bases from J, with 16 bases between. The CDR3 runs 16 residues. Germline V lookup: CDR1 MNHEY, CDR2 SVGAGI.

V is TRBV20-1 and J is TRBJ2-7; D possibly corresponds to TRBD2 (5 bases). Per germline, CDR1 DFQATT and CDR2 SNEGSKA (reference sequence). The CDR3 contains 13 residues. Trimming removed 6 bases from V and 3 bases from J, with 15 bases in between. CDR3 region: CSAVGADYYEQYF. In DNA, the CDR3 is TGCAGTGCAGTCGGAGCGGATTACTACGAGCAGTACTTC.

This clonotype is categorized as medium-sized. This sequence joins TRBV6-5 and TRBJ2-2; the D gene could be TRBD1 or TRBD2 (5 bases each). Trimming took off 5 bases at V and 5 bases at J, with 18 bases between the two ends. This CDR3 has 16 amino acids. Per the germline V gene, CDR1 is MNHEY and CDR2 is SVGAGI. CDR3 loop: CASSTQPRGLTGELFF. The CDR3 DNA follows: TGTGCCAGCAGTACCCAGCCGAGGGGCTTAACCGGGGAGCTGTTTTTT.

This clonotype was found many times. This chain joins TRBV7-9 and TRBJ1-1, with no clear D. CDR3 length equals 14 residues. Trimming left V 5 bases short and J 3 bases short, with 13 bases between. Germline CDR1 and CDR2: SEHNR and FQNEAQ (reference sequence). The CDR3 is CASSTERRDTEAFF. The CDR3 DNA reads as TGTGCCAGCAGCACAGAAAGACGAGACACTGAAGCTTTCTTT.

The sample holds many counts of this clonotype. The CDR3 sequence: CASSLDRGVTEAFF. The CDR3 coding sequence is TGTGCCAGCAGTCTGGACAGGGGAGTCACTGAAGCTTTCTTT. The chain employs TRBV27 and TRBJ1-1, with 9 bases aligning to TRBD1. The junction had 5 bases not matched to a gene; V was cut back by 5 bases and J by 4 bases. This CDR3 has 14 amino acids. Per the germline V gene, CDR1 is MNHEY and CDR2 is SMNVEV (reference sequence).

By proportion, this clonotype is medium-sized. CDR3 nucleotide sequence: TGCAGCGTCGGGACAGGGCCCACAGATACGCAGTATTTT. Its protein is CSVGTGPTDTQYF. The chain combines TRBV29-1 with TRBJ2-3, with 9 bases aligning to TRBD1. The V segment lost 6 bases and the J segment 2 bases; nucleotides outside the gene matches: 3. Germline-derived CDR1 and CDR2 are SQVTM and ANQGSEA. This CDR3 is built from 13 residues.

This clonotype was seen many times. The rearrangement uses TRBV12-3 or TRBV12-4 and TRBJ1-2; 8 bases are a match to TRBD1. With 5 bases clipped from V and 1 base from J, the junction kept 3 bases outside the gene matches. The CDR3 is 14 residues long. CDR3 sequence (DNA): TGTGCCAGCAGTCCGGACAGGGATAACTATGGCTACACCTTC. It yields the protein CASSPDRDNYGYTF.

This clonotype is medium-sized by share. V usage is TRBV10-2 and J usage is TRBJ1-1; the D is unclear. CDR1 is WSHSY and CDR2 is SAAADI in the germline V gene. This CDR3 has 13 amino acids. The V end was cut by 2 bases, the J end by 1 base, with 5 bases between. Here the CDR3 DNA reads TGCGCCAGCAGTGAGAGGGAGAACACTGAAGCTTTCTTT. Its translation: CASSERENTEAFF.

This clonotype was recorded many times. The rearrangement uses TRBV6-5 and TRBJ1-2; TRBD1 aligns across 9 bases. In germline, CDR1 is MNHEY, CDR2 SVGAGI. Trimming took 0 bases from V and 5 from J; bases not matched to a gene: 10. The CDR3 totals 17 residues. The DNA for the CDR3 is TGTGCCAGCAGTTACTCCCGGACAGGGGCGACTTTTTATGGCTACACCTTC. Amino acid sequence: CASSYSRTGATFYGYTF.

The chain is built from TRBV6-5 and TRBJ2-7; TRBD2 matches at 8 bases. Germline V gene data show CDR1 as MNHEY and CDR2 as SVGAGI. The CDR3 has 14 amino acids. J lost 3 bases, V lost 6 bases, and 7 bases had no gene match. CDR3 coding DNA: TGTGCCAGCAGGCGGGGGGATGGGGGCTACGAGCAGTACTTC. Translated, it gives CASRRGDGGYEQYF.

This clonotype is termed medium-sized. As DNA, the CDR3 is TGTGCCAGCAGTTCGGGATCGGCGGGTTCACCCCTCCACTTT. This codes for CASSSGSAGSPLHF. This chain connects TRBV27 to TRBJ1-6, with D unclear. Germline values: CDR1 MNHEY, CDR2 SMNVEV (reference sequence). The CDR3 sequence is 14 residues long. V lost 4 bases and J lost 9, with 13 bases in between.

This clonotype counts as medium-sized (0.01 to 0.1%). The chain links TRBV10-3 to TRBJ2-7; 9 nucleotides agree with TRBD1. Germline V gene lookup returns CDR1 ENHRY and CDR2 SYGVKD. The CDR3 has 11 amino acids. The V and J ends lost 11 bases and 3 bases, in that order; junction bases with no gene match: 2. The CDR3 sequence: CAVGQGYEQYF. In DNA, the CDR3 is TGTGCCGTGGGACAGGGCTACGAGCAGTACTTC.

This clonotype is medium-sized by share. This sequence joins TRBV7-9 and TRBJ2-5; D perhaps matches TRBD1 (6 bases). Germline V gene lookup returns CDR1 SEHNR and CDR2 FQNEAQ (reference sequence). V lost 3 bases to trimming and J lost 5 bases, with 16 bases between them. The CDR3 sequence is 15 residues long. The CDR3 nucleotides read TGTGCCAGCAGCTTTCCAGGGGTGGGCAAGGAGACCCAGTACTTC. It is translated as CASSFPGVGKETQYF.

This clonotype was observed many times. The rearrangement links TRBV4-2 to TRBJ2-5; D may be TRBD2 (5 bases). Trimming shortened V by 1 base and J by 5 bases, and 5 bases separated the two germline ends. This CDR3 is built from 12 residues. Germline CDR1 and CDR2: LGHNA and YNFKEQ. CDR3 sequence: CASSQGEETQYF. In nucleotides, the CDR3 is TGTGCCAGCAGCCAAGGGGAGGAGACCCAGTACTTC.

This clonotype was observed many times. V usage is TRBV7-2 and J usage is TRBJ1-3, with TRBD1 as a possible D gene (5 bases). CDR3 size: 13 residues. Germline-derived CDR1 and CDR2 are SGHTA and FQGNSA. V lost 8 bases to trimming and J lost 3 bases, with 11 bases between them. The CDR3 is CASGGTIGNTIYF. CDR3 bases: TGTGCCAGCGGAGGGACGATTGGAAACACCATATATTTT.

This clonotype was recorded at least ten times. The rearrangement joins TRBV24-1 to TRBJ2-7; D is ambiguous. This CDR3 region has 12 residues. Germline V gene data show CDR1 as KGHDR and CDR2 as SFDVKD. Trimming took off 3 bases at V and 1 base at J, with 3 bases between the two ends. The CDR3 region is CATSDTSYEQYF. CDR3 in DNA: TGTGCCACCAGTGATACGTCCTACGAGCAGTACTTC.

This clonotype was seen ten or more times. The rearrangement uses TRBV4-1 and TRBJ1-3; tentative D call: TRBD1 (6 bases). Germline V gene lookup returns CDR1 MGHRA and CDR2 YSYEKL. The CDR3 has 16 residues. With 0 bases removed from V and 0 bases from J, the gap between germline ends came to 9 bases. The CDR3 DNA follows: TGCGCCAGCAGCCAAGATGACAGGCTCTCTGGAAACACCATATATTTT. Its protein product is CASSQDDRLSGNTIYF.

By sample fraction, this clonotype is medium-sized. V is TRBV2 and J is TRBJ2-2; D is possibly TRBD2 (5 bases). The CDR3 covers 14 residues. Deletions cut 7 bases from V and 2 bases from J, with 11 bases between. CDR1 is SNHLY and CDR2 is FYNNEI in the germline V gene. This chain's CDR3 is CASKASTNTGELFF. In nucleotides, the CDR3 is TGTGCCAGCAAGGCTAGCACCAACACCGGGGAGCTGTTTTTT.

This clonotype was observed many times. The V gene is TRBV7-2, the J gene TRBJ1-2; D call uncertain. Germline loops: CDR1 SGHTA, CDR2 FQGNSA. This CDR3 has 12 residues. Trimming pared 1 base from V and 5 bases from J, leaving 5 bases between. The CDR3 region has the DNA TGTGCCAGCAGCTTAGACGGTTATGGCTACACCTTC. Protein sequence: CASSLDGYGYTF.